This entry concerns a single T cell receptor (beta chain). Its antigen remains unknown. In each sample, at least 6 million PBMCs were isolated. The data are from a study of blood T cells in healthy people across ages. The CDR3 totals 13 residues. Germline CDR1 and CDR2: MNHNY and SVGAGI (reference sequence). V lost 7 bases, J lost 2 bases, and 6 bases lay in between. Next came a second PCR, run for roughly 7 to 12 cycles, which used a sample-barcoded 5' primer along with a J-beta primer mix. TCRdb passed the 5' RACE reads through MiXCR, listing each CDR3 protein once. The table has some 1.4 million distinct CDR3 sequences, 40% to 50% seen once. General study findings and limits: Possibly, changes in expanded clonotypes were confounded because donor CMV status was unknown.

Sequencing was carried out using blood. The TCR was taken from a woman between 18 and 29 years old in good health. The V and J genes are TRBV6-6 and TRBJ2-6, with D unclear. In DNA form, the CDR3 reads TGTGCCAGCAAGAGCGCTGGGGCCAACGTCCTGACTTTC. Its protein is CASKSAGANVLTF.